This is a list of T cell receptor beta chains from one sample in a study of blood T cell repertoires in COVID-19. TCRdb keeps only in-frame clones here, not all; method: immunoSEQ multiplex PCR. The top ten clones hold around 30% of a sample with 25,000 to 30,000 clones, approximately 83% of them seen once. Sequenced sample: peripheral blood. These receptors were collected from a woman aged 80 or over with COVID-19, enrolled during active disease. Both conserved end residues are part of each CDR3. The order of the fields is J gene, D gene, clone size, V gene, CDR3 protein, CDR3 DNA. A D gene is named only where the DNA matches it firmly. The size entry is marked missing in some rows and otherwise reads once, few, many or a size class.

j_gene: TRBJ2-3
d_gene: TRBD2
abundance: NA
v_gene: TRBV30
CDR3aa: CAWSFSGGGTDTQYF
CDR3nt: TGTGCCTGGAGTTTTAGCGGGGGGGGAACAGATACGCAGTATTTT

j_gene: TRBJ2-1
d_gene: NA
abundance: NA
v_gene: TRBV7-3
CDR3aa: CASSLGDTASQFF
CDR3nt: TGTGCCAGCAGCTTAGGGGACACCGCCTCGCAGTTCTTC

j_gene: TRBJ2-7
d_gene: NA
abundance: NA
v_gene: TRBV15
CDR3aa: CATSRAQEIDEQYF
CDR3nt: TGTGCCACCAGCAGAGCACAGGAGATCGACGAGCAGTACTTC

j_gene: TRBJ1-1
d_gene: TRBD1
abundance: NA
v_gene: TRBV30
CDR3aa: CAWREGAGVVNEAFF
CDR3nt: TGTGCCTGGAGGGAGGGGGCCGGGGTAGTCAATGAAGCTTTCTTT

j_gene: TRBJ1-2
d_gene: NA
abundance: once
v_gene: TRBV3-1/TRBV3-2
CDR3aa: CASIGQYYGYTF
CDR3nt: TGTGCCAGCATCGGACAGTATTATGGCTACACCTTC

j_gene: TRBJ2-1
d_gene: TRBD2
abundance: NA
v_gene: TRBV27
CDR3aa: CASSRGAGGSYNEQFF
CDR3nt: TGTGCCAGCAGCCGGGGCGCGGGAGGCTCCTACAATGAGCAGTTCTTC

j_gene: TRBJ2-7
d_gene: NA
abundance: NA
v_gene: TRBV7-2
CDR3aa: CASSLMGGFLNEQYF
CDR3nt: TGTGCCAGCAGCTTAATGGGCGGGTTTTTGAACGAGCAGTACTTC

j_gene: TRBJ2-3
d_gene: NA
abundance: NA
v_gene: TRBV5-7
CDR3aa: CASSLTGPCTDTQYF
CDR3nt: TGTGCCAGCAGCTTGACAGGGCCCTGCACAGATACGCAGTATTTT

j_gene: TRBJ2-7
d_gene: NA
abundance: NA
v_gene: TRBV4-2
CDR3aa: CASSPPSASYEQYF
CDR3nt: TGTGCCAGCAGCCCCCCGAGCGCCTCCTACGAGCAGTACTTC

j_gene: TRBJ2-1
d_gene: TRBD1
abundance: NA
v_gene: TRBV10-3
CDR3aa: CAISELDRGNEQFF
CDR3nt: TGTGCCATCAGTGAGCTTGACAGGGGAAATGAGCAGTTCTTC

j_gene: TRBJ2-6
d_gene: NA
abundance: NA
v_gene: TRBV10-3
CDR3aa: CAIRQGSGANVLTF
CDR3nt: TGTGCCATCAGACAGGGTTCTGGGGCCAACGTCCTGACTTTC

j_gene: TRBJ2-3
d_gene: NA
abundance: NA
v_gene: TRBV2
CDR3aa: CASSEWRLIPDTQYF
CDR3nt: TGTGCCAGCAGTGAGTGGAGACTAATTCCAGATACGCAGTATTTT

j_gene: TRBJ1-3
d_gene: NA
abundance: NA
v_gene: TRBV5-4
CDR3aa: CASSSAGGAISGNTIYF
CDR3nt: TGTGCCAGCAGCTCGGCCGGCGGGGCTATCTCTGGAAACACCATATATTTT

j_gene: TRBJ2-7
d_gene: NA
abundance: NA
v_gene: TRBV12-3/TRBV12-4
CDR3aa: CASSSGTFYEQYF
CDR3nt: TGTGCCAGCAGTTCCGGGACATTCTACGAGCAGTACTTC

j_gene: TRBJ1-3
d_gene: NA
abundance: NA
v_gene: TRBV5-6
CDR3aa: CASNLRAGTNSGNTIYF
CDR3nt: TGTGCCAGCAACCTCCGTGCCGGGACAAACTCTGGAAACACCATATATTTT

j_gene: TRBJ1-2
d_gene: TRBD1
abundance: NA
v_gene: TRBV6-6
CDR3aa: CASSSVDRVDYGYTF
CDR3nt: TGTGCCAGCAGTTCGGTGGACAGGGTAGACTATGGCTACACCTTC

j_gene: TRBJ2-5
d_gene: TRBD2
abundance: NA
v_gene: TRBV6-5
CDR3aa: CASKTSGAFQETQYF
CDR3nt: TGTGCCAGCAAAACTAGCGGGGCTTTCCAAGAGACCCAGTACTTC

j_gene: TRBJ2-1
d_gene: TRBD1
abundance: NA
v_gene: TRBV4-1
CDR3aa: CASSQARGQGINEQFF
CDR3nt: TGCGCCAGCAGCCAAGCTAGGGGACAGGGGATCAATGAGCAGTTCTTC

j_gene: TRBJ2-5
d_gene: NA
abundance: NA
v_gene: TRBV30
CDR3aa: CAWRRGPETQYF
CDR3nt: TGTGCCTGGAGACGAGGCCCTGAGACCCAGTACTTC

j_gene: TRBJ2-7
d_gene: NA
abundance: NA
v_gene: TRBV29-1
CDR3aa: CSVDPKGHEQYF
CDR3nt: TGCAGCGTCGACCCGAAGGGGCACGAGCAGTACTTC

j_gene: TRBJ2-1
d_gene: TRBD1
abundance: NA
v_gene: TRBV10-3
CDR3aa: CAISQAGTGGSNEQFF
CDR3nt: TGTGCCATCAGCCAGGCGGGGACAGGGGGATCGAATGAGCAGTTCTTC

j_gene: TRBJ1-2
d_gene: TRBD1
abundance: NA
v_gene: TRBV3-1/TRBV3-2
CDR3aa: CASSQAGGAVYGYTF
CDR3nt: TGTGCCAGCAGCCAAGCAGGGGGCGCAGTCTATGGCTACACCTTC

j_gene: TRBJ1-5
d_gene: NA
abundance: NA
v_gene: TRBV5-1
CDR3aa: CASSLAGVGQPQHF
CDR3nt: TGCGCCAGCAGCTTGGCAGGGGTTGGGCAGCCCCAGCATTTT

j_gene: TRBJ2-7
d_gene: NA
abundance: NA
v_gene: TRBV5-1
CDR3aa: CASSITGNFEQYF
CDR3nt: TGCGCCAGCAGCATAACCGGGAACTTCGAGCAGTACTTC

j_gene: TRBJ2-1
d_gene: TRBD1
abundance: NA
v_gene: TRBV19
CDR3aa: CASSILLGTGGAGNEQFF
CDR3nt: TGTGCCAGTAGTATCCTGCTCGGGACAGGGGGCGCTGGGAATGAGCAGTTCTTC

j_gene: TRBJ1-1
d_gene: NA
abundance: NA
v_gene: TRBV11-2
CDR3aa: CASSFLQGNTEAFF
CDR3nt: TGTGCCAGCAGCTTTTTACAGGGAAACACTGAAGCTTTCTTT

j_gene: TRBJ2-7
d_gene: NA
abundance: NA
v_gene: TRBV5-5
CDR3aa: CASSSRGVNEQYF
CDR3nt: TGTGCCAGCAGCTCCAGGGGCGTAAACGAGCAGTACTTC

j_gene: TRBJ2-7
d_gene: TRBD1
abundance: NA
v_gene: TRBV18
CDR3aa: CASSPKGQGGEQYF
CDR3nt: TGTGCCAGCTCACCAAAGGGACAGGGAGGCGAGCAGTACTTC

j_gene: TRBJ2-2
d_gene: NA
abundance: NA
v_gene: TRBV9
CDR3aa: CASSVAGTGELFF
CDR3nt: TGTGCCAGCAGCGTAGCCGGCACCGGGGAGCTGTTTTTT

j_gene: TRBJ1-5
d_gene: NA
abundance: NA
v_gene: TRBV23-1
CDR3aa: CASSPLGLTNQPQHF
CDR3nt: TGCGCCAGCAGTCCACTGGGACTGACCAATCAGCCCCAGCATTTT

j_gene: TRBJ2-2
d_gene: TRBD1
abundance: NA
v_gene: TRBV5-4
CDR3aa: CASSYDRAGELFF
CDR3nt: TGTGCCAGCAGCTATGACAGGGCCGGGGAGCTGTTTTTT

j_gene: TRBJ1-2
d_gene: NA
abundance: NA
v_gene: TRBV7-6
CDR3aa: CASSYTPADYGYTF
CDR3nt: TGTGCCAGCAGCTACACCCCTGCTGACTATGGCTACACCTTC

j_gene: TRBJ1-1
d_gene: NA
abundance: NA
v_gene: TRBV30
CDR3aa: CAWSHLGGNTEAFF
CDR3nt: TGTGCCTGGAGCCACCTGGGGGGGAACACTGAAGCTTTCTTT

j_gene: TRBJ2-2
d_gene: NA
abundance: NA
v_gene: TRBV27
CDR3aa: CASSWVPGQANTGELFF
CDR3nt: TGTGCCAGCAGTTGGGTCCCGGGACAAGCTAACACCGGGGAGCTGTTTTTT

j_gene: TRBJ2-1
d_gene: NA
abundance: NA
v_gene: TRBV2
CDR3aa: CASTGTGLYNEQFF
CDR3nt: TGTGCCAGTACCGGGACTGGATTATACAATGAGCAGTTCTTC

j_gene: TRBJ1-5
d_gene: NA
abundance: NA
v_gene: TRBV18
CDR3aa: CASTQGVSNQPQHF
CDR3nt: TGTGCCAGCACCCAAGGGGTTAGCAATCAGCCCCAGCATTTT

j_gene: TRBJ1-3
d_gene: TRBD1
abundance: NA
v_gene: TRBV5-4
CDR3aa: CASTLDRDYGNTIYF
CDR3nt: TGTGCCAGCACCCTGGACAGGGACTATGGAAACACCATATATTTT

j_gene: TRBJ1-2
d_gene: TRBD1
abundance: NA
v_gene: TRBV6-5
CDR3aa: CASSPDRSNGGYTF
CDR3nt: TGTGCCAGCAGTCCGGACAGGTCCAACGGTGGCTACACCTTC

j_gene: TRBJ2-1
d_gene: NA
abundance: NA
v_gene: TRBV18
CDR3aa: CASSPGSSYNEQFF
CDR3nt: TGTGCCAGCTCACCGGGGAGCTCCTACAATGAGCAGTTCTTC

j_gene: TRBJ2-2
d_gene: NA
abundance: NA
v_gene: TRBV7-2
CDR3aa: CASSVQGGGIGELFF
CDR3nt: TGTGCCAGCAGCGTACAGGGTGGAGGTATCGGGGAGCTGTTTTTT

j_gene: TRBJ1-1
d_gene: NA
abundance: NA
v_gene: TRBV30
CDR3aa: CAWSVVRGTEAFF
CDR3nt: TGTGCCTGGAGTGTCGTCAGGGGCACTGAAGCTTTCTTT

j_gene: TRBJ1-2
d_gene: NA
abundance: NA
v_gene: TRBV30
CDR3aa: CAWSFQGNGYTF
CDR3nt: TGTGCCTGGAGTTTTCAGGGGAATGGCTACACCTTC

j_gene: TRBJ1-5
d_gene: TRBD1
abundance: NA
v_gene: TRBV6-5
CDR3aa: CATYRGNNQPQHF
CDR3nt: TGTGCCACCTACAGGGGCAACAATCAGCCCCAGCATTTT

j_gene: TRBJ1-1
d_gene: NA
abundance: NA
v_gene: TRBV7-9
CDR3aa: CASSLVQGSAEAFF
CDR3nt: TGTGCCAGCAGCTTAGTGCAGGGAAGCGCTGAAGCTTTCTTT

j_gene: TRBJ1-6
d_gene: NA
abundance: NA
v_gene: TRBV19
CDR3aa: CASTGRGVAYNSPLHF
CDR3nt: TGTGCCAGTACCGGACGGGGTGTCGCCTATAATTCACCCCTCCACTTT

j_gene: TRBJ2-5
d_gene: TRBD1
abundance: NA
v_gene: TRBV4-1
CDR3aa: CASSPRDSPQETQYF
CDR3nt: TGCGCCAGCAGCCCCCGGGACAGTCCCCAAGAGACCCAGTACTTC

j_gene: TRBJ2-3
d_gene: NA
abundance: NA
v_gene: TRBV6-5
CDR3aa: CASRGVTDTQYF
CDR3nt: TGTGCCAGCAGGGGCGTCACAGATACGCAGTATTTT

j_gene: TRBJ1-4
d_gene: NA
abundance: NA
v_gene: TRBV2
CDR3aa: CASSLGQNNEKLFF
CDR3nt: TGTGCCAGCAGCCTAGGACAGAATAATGAAAAACTGTTTTTT

j_gene: TRBJ1-1
d_gene: NA
abundance: NA
v_gene: TRBV4-1
CDR3aa: CASSHSWGHLNTEAFF
CDR3nt: TGCGCCAGCAGCCACTCGTGGGGCCATTTGAACACTGAAGCTTTCTTT

j_gene: TRBJ2-5
d_gene: TRBD1
abundance: NA
v_gene: TRBV3-1/TRBV3-2
CDR3aa: CASSRNPGTGGETQYF
CDR3nt: TGTGCCAGCAGCCGGAACCCCGGGACAGGGGGAGAGACCCAGTACTTC

j_gene: TRBJ1-2
d_gene: TRBD1
abundance: NA
v_gene: TRBV5-1
CDR3aa: CASSVTGGGGYGYTF
CDR3nt: TGCGCCAGCAGCGTAACAGGGGGAGGAGGCTATGGCTACACCTTC

j_gene: TRBJ1-1
d_gene: NA
abundance: NA
v_gene: TRBV3-1/TRBV3-2
CDR3aa: CASSPSFQQGSTEAFF
CDR3nt: TGTGCCAGCAGCCCCTCCTTCCAACAGGGCAGCACTGAAGCTTTCTTT